This T cell receptor beta chain is drawn from a study of blood T cell repertoires in COVID-19. CDR3 length: 14 amino acids. Per germline, CDR1 SGHNT and CDR2 YYREEE (reference sequence). V trimming: 4 bases; J trimming: 2 bases; junction bases outside the gene matches: 5. Assay used: immunoSEQ multiplex PCR; TCRdb lists only in-frame clones, some missing. Of about 170,000 clones listed, 80% to 90% are singletons. V is TRBV5-4 and J is TRBJ1-1; 7 bases fit TRBD1. The sample taken for sequencing was peripheral blood. The receptor's source is a man aged 35 to 55 who had recovered from COVID-19. DNA of the CDR3: TGTGCCAGCAGCCCGGGACAGAGCAACACTGAAGCTTTCTTT. This gives the protein CASSPGQSNTEAFF. The full variable domain, completed using reference TRBV5-4 and TRBJ1-1, is ETGVTQSPTHLIKTRGQQVTLRCSSQSGHNTVSWYQQALGQGPQFIFQYYREEENGRGNFPPRFSGLQFPNYSSELNVNALELDDSALYLCASSPGQSNTEAFFGQGTRLTVV.